One sample yielded the 5 T cell receptor beta chains listed below, sequenced in a study of blood T cell repertoires in COVID-19. Some clones are missing from TCRdb's copy, which holds only in-frame ones; the method was immunoSEQ multiplex PCR. The sample consists of about 430,000 clones, around nine tenths of them appearing once. Sequenced: PBMCs or T cells enriched from blood (not recorded which). Receptor source: a woman under 30 who had been exposed to COVID-19.

This clone was seen a few times. The V and J genes are TRBV10-1 and TRBJ1-1; 8 bases are shared with TRBD1. Germline-derived CDR1 and CDR2 are WNHNN and SYGVQD (reference sequence). V gave up 7 bases and J gave up 5 bases; unmatched junction bases: 6. This CDR3 comprises 13 residues. This CDR3 reads CASTGTGETEAFF. Written as DNA, the CDR3 is TGCGCCAGCACCGGGACAGGAGAAACTGAAGCTTTCTTT.

The chain recombines TRBV29-1 with TRBJ2-2; D uncertain. Germline V CDR1 and CDR2: SQVTM, ANQGSEA. The CDR3 covers 14 residues. Between the trimmed V and J ends, which lost 5 bases and 1 base, there was a span of 11 bases. The CDR3 sequence is CSVSSAVNTGELFF. DNA for the CDR3: TGCAGCGTTTCGTCGGCGGTGAACACCGGGGAGCTGTTTTTT.

The chain couples TRBV7-2 to TRBJ2-7; TRBD1 aligns across 9 bases. The V and J ends lost 4 bases and 2 bases, in that order; junction bases with no gene match: 6. The length of the CDR3 is 15 residues. The V gene's germline CDR1 is SGHTA and CDR2 FQGNSA. The CDR3: CASSSTGGLAYEQYF. The CDR3 bases are TGTGCCAGCAGCTCTACAGGGGGCCTCGCCTACGAGCAGTACTTC.

The chain combines TRBV7-6 with TRBJ1-1, with D possibly TRBD1 on 6 matching bases. Germline V gene data show CDR1 as SGHVS and CDR2 as FNYEAQ. Trimming left V 3 bases short and J 1 base short, with 9 bases between. The CDR3 spans 14 residues. Here the CDR3 DNA reads TGTGCCAGCAGCTTTCAGGGGCGGAACACTGAAGCTTTCTTT. The encoded protein is CASSFQGRNTEAFF.

This chain links TRBV27 with TRBJ1-2; 7 positions match TRBD1. Germline V gene data show CDR1 as MNHEY and CDR2 as SMNVEV (reference sequence). The CDR3 is made up of 15 amino acids. Trimming took 4 bases from V and 4 from J; bases not matched to a gene: 9. Here the CDR3 DNA reads TGTGCCAGCAGTTGGGACAGAGCGGCCCCCTATGGCTACACCTTC. This gives the protein CASSWDRAAPYGYTF.